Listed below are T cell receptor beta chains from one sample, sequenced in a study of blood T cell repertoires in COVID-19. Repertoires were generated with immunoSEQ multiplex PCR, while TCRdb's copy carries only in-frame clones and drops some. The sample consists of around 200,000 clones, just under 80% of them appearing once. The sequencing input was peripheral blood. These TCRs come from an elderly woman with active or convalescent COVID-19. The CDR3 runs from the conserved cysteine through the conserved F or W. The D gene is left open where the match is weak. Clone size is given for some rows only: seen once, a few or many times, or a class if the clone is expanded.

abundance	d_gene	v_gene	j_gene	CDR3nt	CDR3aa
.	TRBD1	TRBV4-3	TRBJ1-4	TGCGCCAGCAGCCGGGGCCCGGGGACAGCGCATGAAAAACTGTTTTTT	CASSRGPGTAHEKLFF
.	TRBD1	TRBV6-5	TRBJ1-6	TGTGCCAGCAGGGCAGGACAGGGTCATTCACCCCTCCACTTT	CASRAGQGHSPLHF
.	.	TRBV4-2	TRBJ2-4	TGTGCCAGCAGCCGCGACGAGGGCCAAGGCATTCAGTACTTC	CASSRDEGQGIQYF
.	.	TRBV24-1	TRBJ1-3	TGTGCCACCGGTGCTCCTCAGGGTTCTGGAAACACCATATATTTT	CATGAPQGSGNTIYF
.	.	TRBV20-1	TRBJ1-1	TGCAGTGCTAGTCCCGCCGGGGGGAACACTGAAGCTTTCTTT	CSASPAGGNTEAFF
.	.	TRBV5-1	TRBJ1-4	TGCGCCAGCAGCTTGGATGGGGGCTCTGAAAAACTGTTTTTT	CASSLDGGSEKLFF
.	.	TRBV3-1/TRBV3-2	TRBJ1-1	TGTGCCAGCAGCCAAGCGAACAGGGTTTTGAACACTGAAGCTTTCTTT	CASSQANRVLNTEAFF
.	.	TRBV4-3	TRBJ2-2	TGCGCCAGCAGCCAAGAAACGGCGGGGGCTGAAACCGGGGAGCTGTTTTTT	CASSQETAGAETGELFF
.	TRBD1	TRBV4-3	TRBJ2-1	TGCGCCAGCAGCCAGACAGGGGCCGATGAGCAGTTCTTC	CASSQTGADEQFF
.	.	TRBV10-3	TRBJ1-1	TGTGCCATGGGAGGGCGGGGGACTGAAGCTTTCTTT	CAMGGRGTEAFF
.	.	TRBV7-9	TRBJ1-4	TGTGCCAGCAGCTTAGGGAGGATCGGTGAAAAACTGTTTTTT	CASSLGRIGEKLFF
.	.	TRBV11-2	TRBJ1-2	TGTGCCAGCAGGGTGGGGGGGAGTAACTATGGCTACACCTTC	CASRVGGSNYGYTF
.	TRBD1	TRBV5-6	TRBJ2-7	TGTGCCAGCAGCCCAATGGGACAGGGAAGGAGCGAGCAGTACTTC	CASSPMGQGRSEQYF
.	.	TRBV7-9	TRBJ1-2	TGTGCCAGCAGCTTAGTGGGCGAGATCTATGGCTACACCTTC	CASSLVGEIYGYTF
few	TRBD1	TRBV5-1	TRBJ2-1	TGCGCCAGCAGGCCCGGGACAGGGAATGAAAATGAGCAGTTCTTC	CASRPGTGNENEQFF
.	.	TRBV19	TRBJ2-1	TGTGCCAGTAGGCTCGACAGGAGCTCCTACAATGAGCAGTTCTTC	CASRLDRSSYNEQFF
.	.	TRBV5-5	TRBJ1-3	TGTGCCAGCAGCTCACAGAGCTCTGGAAACACCATATATTTT	CASSSQSSGNTIYF
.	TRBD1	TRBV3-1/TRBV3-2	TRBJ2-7	TGTGCCAGCAGCCAGTACCTCGGGACAGACACCTACGAGCAGTACTTC	CASSQYLGTDTYEQYF
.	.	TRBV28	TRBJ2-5	TGTGCCAGCAGTTTCCTCCAAGAGACCCAGTACTTC	CASSFLQETQYF
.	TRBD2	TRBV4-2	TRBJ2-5	TGTGCCAGCGTTCAAAAGGTGGTAGCGGGCCGAGAGACCCAGTACTTC	CASVQKVVAGRETQYF
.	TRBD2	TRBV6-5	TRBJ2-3	TGTGCCAGCAGTTACTCTAGCGGGGGCACAGATACGCAGTATTTT	CASSYSSGGTDTQYF
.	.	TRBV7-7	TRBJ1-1	TGTGCCAGCAGCCCCTTCGAGAAGAACACTGAAGCTTTCTTT	CASSPFEKNTEAFF
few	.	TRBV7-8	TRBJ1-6	TGTGCCAGCAGCTTACCAGGGCTCGCACCCCTCCACTTT	CASSLPGLAPLHF
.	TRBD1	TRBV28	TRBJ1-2	TGTGCCAGCAGTCTTGGGACAGGGACAAACTATGGCTACACCTTC	CASSLGTGTNYGYTF
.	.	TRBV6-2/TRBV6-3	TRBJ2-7	TGTGCCAGCAGTTCCCTCGAAACTGCCGGGACTTCCTACGAGCAGTACTTC	CASSSLETAGTSYEQYF
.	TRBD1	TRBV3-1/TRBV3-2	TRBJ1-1	TGTGCCAGCAGCCAAGGGGACAGGGGGCCCTGGGTCCGCTTT	CASSQGDRGPWVRF
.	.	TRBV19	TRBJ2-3	TGTGCCAGTAGTATAGGACGGGGTACGCAGTATTTT	CASSIGRGTQYF
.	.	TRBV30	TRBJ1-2	TGTGCCTGGACGGACGGGGTTTGGGACTATGGCTACACCTTC	CAWTDGVWDYGYTF
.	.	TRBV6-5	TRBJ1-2	TGTGCCAGCAGTTACTCCCGGGCAGGGGAGAATGGCTACACCTTC	CASSYSRAGENGYTF
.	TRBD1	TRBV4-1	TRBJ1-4	TGCGCCAGCAGCCAGAACCCACAGGGGGCGCGTGAAAAACTGTTTTTT	CASSQNPQGAREKLFF
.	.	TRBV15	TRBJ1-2	TGTGCCACCAGCAGAGATGCTGGTGCGACCTTCAGCGAGGGCGGCTACACCTTC	CATSRDAGATFSEGGYTF
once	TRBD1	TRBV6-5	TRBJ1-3	TGTGCCAGCAGCATGGACAGGGTCTCTGGAAACACCATATATTTT	CASSMDRVSGNTIYF
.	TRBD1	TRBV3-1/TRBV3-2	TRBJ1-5	TGTGCCAGCAGTTCGACAGGGGGCGGACAGCCCCAGCATTTT	CASSSTGGGQPQHF
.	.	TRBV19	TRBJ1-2	TGTGCCAGTAGTATCTTTAGAGAAAACTATGGCTACACCTTC	CASSIFRENYGYTF
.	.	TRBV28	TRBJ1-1	TGTGCCAGCAGGATTATTAGATTGCGGAACACTGAAGCTTTCTTT	CASRIIRLRNTEAFF
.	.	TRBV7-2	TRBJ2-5	TGTGCCAGCAGCTCCACCGGGGATAGACAAGAGACCCAGTACTTC	CASSSTGDRQETQYF
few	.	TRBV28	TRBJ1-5	TGTGCCAGCAGAGAGGGGGGGGATCAGCCCCAGCATTTT	CASREGGDQPQHF